A few counts support the clone carrying this T cell receptor beta chain. The repertoire was sequenced with immunoSEQ multiplex PCR; TCRdb's copy has only in-frame clones and lacks some. The sample gives under 65,000 clones, approximately 95% of which show up once; about 10% is in the top ten. Trimming pared 7 bases from V and 4 bases from J, leaving 19 bases between. CDR1 and CDR2 from the germline V gene are MNHEY and SVGAGI. The CDR3 is 15 residues long. This receptor was obtained from a man aged 40-50 years with rheumatoid arthritis. Sequenced sample: PBMCs. The rearrangement joins TRBV6-5 to TRBJ1-1; weak D call: TRBD1 (5 bases). The CDR3 DNA is TGTGCCAGCATTCCCCCCGGGACCGGAGTCACTGAAGCTTTCTTT. Amino acids: CASIPPGTGVTEAFF.